This is a list of T cell receptor beta chains from one sample in a study of blood T cell repertoires in COVID-19. Measured with immunoSEQ multiplex PCR; TCRdb has only the in-frame clones, and not every one. The sample yields 95,000 to 130,000 clones, around 78% seen once. The source material was peripheral blood. The receptors stem from a man between 25 and 39 years old with acute or convalescent COVID-19. CDR3s include the opening cysteine and the closing phenylalanine or tryptophan. The D gene is left open where the match is weak. Clone size is shown for a subset of rows, as once, few, many or a class of expanded clone.

J gene: TRBJ2-3
V gene: TRBV6-2/TRBV6-3
D gene: TRBD2
clone size: many
CDR3 protein: CASTPQRGARTDTQYF
CDR3 DNA: TGTGCCAGCACCCCCCAGCGGGGGGCCCGCACAGATACGCAGTATTTT

J gene: TRBJ1-5
V gene: TRBV19
D gene: TRBD1
clone size: few
CDR3 protein: CASRSTGGGQPQHF
CDR3 DNA: TGTGCCAGTAGATCAACAGGGGGCGGGCAGCCCCAGCATTTT

J gene: TRBJ1-2
V gene: TRBV7-9
D gene: .
clone size: .
CDR3 protein: CASSLEQGAGYTF
CDR3 DNA: TGTGCCAGCAGCTTAGAACAGGGCGCTGGCTACACCTTC

J gene: TRBJ1-2
V gene: TRBV5-1
D gene: TRBD1
clone size: .
CDR3 protein: CASSLGTGFQGYTF
CDR3 DNA: TGCGCCAGCAGCTTGGGGACAGGGTTTCAAGGCTACACCTTC

J gene: TRBJ1-2
V gene: TRBV28
D gene: .
clone size: .
CDR3 protein: CASSSGQNYGYTF
CDR3 DNA: TGTGCCAGCAGCTCTGGACAGAACTATGGCTACACCTTC

J gene: TRBJ1-2
V gene: TRBV4-2
D gene: .
clone size: .
CDR3 protein: CASSQAGPQTDRDGYTF
CDR3 DNA: TGTGCCAGCAGCCAAGCCGGGCCCCAGACGGACAGAGACGGCTACACCTTC

J gene: TRBJ2-1
V gene: TRBV19
D gene: .
clone size: .
CDR3 protein: CASSIGLSLYNEQFF
CDR3 DNA: TGTGCCAGTAGTATAGGTCTCAGTTTGTACAATGAGCAGTTCTTC

J gene: TRBJ2-5
V gene: TRBV7-6
D gene: TRBD1
clone size: .
CDR3 protein: CASSFRTGGQETQYF
CDR3 DNA: TGTGCCAGCAGCTTCCGGACAGGGGGCCAAGAGACCCAGTACTTC

J gene: TRBJ2-1
V gene: TRBV19
D gene: TRBD1
clone size: .
CDR3 protein: CASSMGQGAWNEQFF
CDR3 DNA: TGTGCCAGTAGTATGGGACAGGGGGCTTGGAATGAGCAGTTCTTC

J gene: TRBJ1-2
V gene: TRBV3-1/TRBV3-2
D gene: TRBD1
clone size: .
CDR3 protein: CASSPGQGRYGYTF
CDR3 DNA: TGTGCCAGCAGCCCAGGACAGGGGAGGTATGGCTACACCTTC

J gene: TRBJ1-2
V gene: TRBV3-1/TRBV3-2
D gene: TRBD1
clone size: .
CDR3 protein: CASSQDRGNYGYTF
CDR3 DNA: TGTGCCAGCAGCCAAGACAGGGGGAACTATGGCTACACCTTC

J gene: TRBJ1-1
V gene: TRBV30
D gene: TRBD1
clone size: .
CDR3 protein: CAWSTDRQGSTEAFF
CDR3 DNA: TGTGCCTGGAGTACTGATAGACAGGGGAGCACTGAAGCTTTCTTT

J gene: TRBJ2-3
V gene: TRBV5-4
D gene: TRBD2
clone size: .
CDR3 protein: CASQSAGGVDTQYF
CDR3 DNA: TGTGCCAGCCAGTCAGCGGGAGGGGTAGATACGCAGTATTTT

J gene: TRBJ2-2
V gene: TRBV4-3
D gene: TRBD2
clone size: .
CDR3 protein: CASSHPGLARPNTGELFF
CDR3 DNA: TGCGCCAGCAGCCATCCGGGACTAGCGCGGCCAAACACCGGGGAGCTGTTTTTT

J gene: TRBJ1-1
V gene: TRBV2
D gene: .
clone size: once
CDR3 protein: CASSEWEVPFF
CDR3 DNA: TGTGCCAGCAGTGAGTGGGAGGTACCTTTCTTT

J gene: TRBJ1-1
V gene: TRBV5-4
D gene: .
clone size: .
CDR3 protein: CASSLEGETNTEAFF
CDR3 DNA: TGTGCCAGCAGCTTGGAGGGGGAAACGAACACTGAAGCTTTCTTT

J gene: TRBJ1-4
V gene: TRBV3-1/TRBV3-2
D gene: .
clone size: once
CDR3 protein: CASSQLQQGGEKLFF
CDR3 DNA: TGTGCCAGCAGCCAACTACAACAGGGTGGCGAAAAACTGTTTTTT

J gene: TRBJ2-2
V gene: TRBV29-1
D gene: .
clone size: .
CDR3 protein: CSVSIRENTGELFF
CDR3 DNA: TGCAGCGTGTCCATCCGGGAGAACACCGGGGAGCTGTTTTTT

J gene: TRBJ1-3
V gene: TRBV7-2
D gene: .
clone size: .
CDR3 protein: CASSLLGGSGNTIYF
CDR3 DNA: TGTGCCAGCAGCTTACTAGGGGGCTCTGGAAACACCATATATTTT

J gene: TRBJ1-1
V gene: TRBV7-9
D gene: .
clone size: .
CDR3 protein: CASSFMANTEAFF
CDR3 DNA: TGTGCCAGCAGCTTCATGGCGAACACTGAAGCTTTCTTT

J gene: TRBJ2-5
V gene: TRBV4-1
D gene: TRBD1
clone size: .
CDR3 protein: CASSPPGQQETQYF
CDR3 DNA: TGCGCCAGCAGCCCCCCGGGACAGCAAGAGACCCAGTACTTC

J gene: TRBJ2-5
V gene: TRBV19
D gene: .
clone size: .
CDR3 protein: CASSMMASLPQETQYF
CDR3 DNA: TGTGCCAGTAGTATGATGGCTAGCCTCCCCCAAGAGACCCAGTACTTC

J gene: TRBJ2-1
V gene: TRBV12-3/TRBV12-4
D gene: TRBD2
clone size: once
CDR3 protein: CATLAGESNEQFF
CDR3 DNA: TGTGCCACCTTAGCGGGAGAAAGTAATGAGCAGTTCTTC

J gene: TRBJ2-1
V gene: TRBV6-2/TRBV6-3
D gene: .
clone size: .
CDR3 protein: CASSSFYNEQFF
CDR3 DNA: TGTGCCAGCAGTTCTTTTTACAATGAGCAGTTCTTC

J gene: TRBJ2-2
V gene: TRBV6-6
D gene: .
clone size: .
CDR3 protein: CASEDRNTGELFF
CDR3 DNA: TGTGCCAGCGAAGACAGGAACACCGGGGAGCTGTTTTTT

J gene: TRBJ2-7
V gene: TRBV5-6
D gene: .
clone size: .
CDR3 protein: CASSFGRGAYEQYF
CDR3 DNA: TGTGCCAGCAGCTTCGGGCGGGGAGCCTACGAGCAGTACTTC

J gene: TRBJ1-3
V gene: TRBV30
D gene: TRBD1
clone size: few
CDR3 protein: CAWSVYRGSGNTIYF
CDR3 DNA: TGTGCCTGGAGTGTGTACAGGGGCTCTGGAAACACCATATATTTT

J gene: TRBJ1-1
V gene: TRBV9
D gene: .
clone size: .
CDR3 protein: CASGSYTEAFF
CDR3 DNA: TGTGCCAGCGGTAGTTACACTGAAGCTTTCTTT

J gene: TRBJ1-3
V gene: TRBV5-8
D gene: .
clone size: .
CDR3 protein: CASNPDTSSGNTIYF
CDR3 DNA: TGTGCCAGCAATCCTGACACCAGCTCTGGAAACACCATATATTTT

J gene: TRBJ1-6
V gene: TRBV18
D gene: .
clone size: .
CDR3 protein: CASSPGRTDNSPLHF
CDR3 DNA: TGTGCCAGCTCACCAGGTCGTACAGATAATTCACCCCTCCACTTT

J gene: TRBJ1-6
V gene: TRBV15
D gene: .
clone size: .
CDR3 protein: CATSRHRENSPLHF
CDR3 DNA: TGTGCCACCAGCAGACACAGGGAAAACTCACCCCTCCACTTT